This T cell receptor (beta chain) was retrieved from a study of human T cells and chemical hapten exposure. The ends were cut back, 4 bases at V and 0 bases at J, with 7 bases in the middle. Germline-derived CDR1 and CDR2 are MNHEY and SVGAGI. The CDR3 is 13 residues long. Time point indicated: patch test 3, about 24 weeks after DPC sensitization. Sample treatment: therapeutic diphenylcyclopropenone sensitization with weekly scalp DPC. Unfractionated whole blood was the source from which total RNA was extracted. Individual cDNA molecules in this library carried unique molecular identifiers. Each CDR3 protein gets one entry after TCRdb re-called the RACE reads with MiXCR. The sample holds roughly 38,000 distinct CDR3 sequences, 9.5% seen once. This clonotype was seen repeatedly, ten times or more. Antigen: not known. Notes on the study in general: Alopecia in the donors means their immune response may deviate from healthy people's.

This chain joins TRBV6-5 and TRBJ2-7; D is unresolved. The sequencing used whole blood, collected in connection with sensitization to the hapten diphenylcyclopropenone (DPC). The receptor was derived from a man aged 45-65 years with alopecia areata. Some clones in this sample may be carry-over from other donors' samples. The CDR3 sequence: CASSLGPSYEQYF. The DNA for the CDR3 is TGTGCCAGCAGTTTAGGCCCCTCCTACGAGCAGTACTTC.